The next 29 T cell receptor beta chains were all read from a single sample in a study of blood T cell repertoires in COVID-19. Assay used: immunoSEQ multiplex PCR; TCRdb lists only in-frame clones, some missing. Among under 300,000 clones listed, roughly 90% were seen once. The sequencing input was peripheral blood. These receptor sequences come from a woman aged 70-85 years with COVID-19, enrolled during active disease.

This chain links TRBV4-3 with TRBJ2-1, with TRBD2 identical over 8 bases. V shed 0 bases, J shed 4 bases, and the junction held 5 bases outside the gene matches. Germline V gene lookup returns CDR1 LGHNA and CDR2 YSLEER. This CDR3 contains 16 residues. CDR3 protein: CASSQEAGGGYNEQFF. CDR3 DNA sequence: TGCGCCAGCAGCCAAGAGGCTGGCGGGGGGTACAATGAGCAGTTCTTC.

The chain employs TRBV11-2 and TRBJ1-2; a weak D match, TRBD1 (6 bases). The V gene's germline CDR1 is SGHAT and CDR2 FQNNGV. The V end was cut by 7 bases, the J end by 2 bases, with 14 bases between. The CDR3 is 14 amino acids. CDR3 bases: TGTGCCAGCACCGGGGGGGGGCTAAACTATGGCTACACCTTC. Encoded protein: CASTGGGLNYGYTF.

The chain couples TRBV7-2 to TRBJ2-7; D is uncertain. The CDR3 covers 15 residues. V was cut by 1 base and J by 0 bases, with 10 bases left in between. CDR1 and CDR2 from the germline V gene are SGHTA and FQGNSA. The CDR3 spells CASSLGGRVSYEQYF. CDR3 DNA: TGTGCCAGCAGCTTAGGTGGGCGTGTCTCCTACGAGCAGTACTTC.

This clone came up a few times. Here the CDR3 reads CASSLQGDTEAFF. The CDR3 DNA follows: TGTGCCAGCAGCTTACAGGGGGACACTGAAGCTTTCTTT. The chain couples TRBV3-1 (or the pseudogene TRBV3-2) to TRBJ1-1; 8 nucleotides match TRBD1. J lost 3 bases, V lost 5 bases, and 2 bases had no gene match. Germline CDR1 is LGHDT and CDR2 is YNNKEL (reference sequence). The CDR3 totals 13 residues.

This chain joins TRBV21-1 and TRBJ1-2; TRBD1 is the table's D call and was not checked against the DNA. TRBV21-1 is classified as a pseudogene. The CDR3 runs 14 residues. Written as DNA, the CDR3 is TGTGCCAGCAGCCCTGAGGAGGCAGGGGTCGGCTACACCTTC. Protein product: CASSPEEAGVGYTF.

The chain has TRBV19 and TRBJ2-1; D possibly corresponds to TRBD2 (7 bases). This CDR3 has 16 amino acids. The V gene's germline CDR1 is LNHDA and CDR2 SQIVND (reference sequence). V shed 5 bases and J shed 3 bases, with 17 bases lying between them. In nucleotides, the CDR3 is TGTGCCAGTAGTCCTAGGGGGGGGCCGAACTACAATGAGCAGTTCTTC. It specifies CASSPRGGPNYNEQFF.

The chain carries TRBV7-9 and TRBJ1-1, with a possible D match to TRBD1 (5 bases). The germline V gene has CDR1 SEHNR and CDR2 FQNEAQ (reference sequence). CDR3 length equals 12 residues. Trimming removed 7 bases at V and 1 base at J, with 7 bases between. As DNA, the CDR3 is TGTGCCAGCAAACAGGCGAACACTGAAGCTTTCTTT. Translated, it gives CASKQANTEAFF.

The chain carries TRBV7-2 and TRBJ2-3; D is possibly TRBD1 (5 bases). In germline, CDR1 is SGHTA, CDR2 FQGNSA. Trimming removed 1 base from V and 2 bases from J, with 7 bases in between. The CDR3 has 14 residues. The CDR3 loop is CASSLGTTTDTQYF. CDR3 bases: TGTGCCAGCAGCTTAGGGACAACCACAGATACGCAGTATTTT.

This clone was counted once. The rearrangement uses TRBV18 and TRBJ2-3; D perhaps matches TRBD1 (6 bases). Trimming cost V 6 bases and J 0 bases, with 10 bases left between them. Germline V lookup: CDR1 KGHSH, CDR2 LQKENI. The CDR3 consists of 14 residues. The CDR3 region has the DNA TGTGCCAGCTCCCCGGGACAAAGCACAGATACGCAGTATTTT. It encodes CASSPGQSTDTQYF.

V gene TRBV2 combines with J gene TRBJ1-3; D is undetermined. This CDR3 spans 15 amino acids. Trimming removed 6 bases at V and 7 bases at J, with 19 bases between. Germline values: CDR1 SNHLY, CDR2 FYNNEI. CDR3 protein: CASSLTVTLANTIYF. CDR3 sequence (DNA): TGTGCCAGCAGCCTGACTGTTACTCTGGCCAACACCATATATTTT.

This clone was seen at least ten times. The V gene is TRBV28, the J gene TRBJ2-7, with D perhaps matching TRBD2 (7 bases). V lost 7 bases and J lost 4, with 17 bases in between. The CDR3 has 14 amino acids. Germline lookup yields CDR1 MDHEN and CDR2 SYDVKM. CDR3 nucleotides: TGTGCCAGCACCAAAGGGGGGGGTTTGTACGAGCAGTACTTC. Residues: CASTKGGGLYEQYF.

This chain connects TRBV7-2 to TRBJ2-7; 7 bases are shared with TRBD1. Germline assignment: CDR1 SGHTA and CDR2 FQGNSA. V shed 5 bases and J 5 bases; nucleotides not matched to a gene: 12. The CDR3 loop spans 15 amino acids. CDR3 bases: TGTGCCAGCAGCCGCCCAGCGAGAGGGGGCGACGAGCAGTACTTC. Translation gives CASSRPARGGDEQYF.

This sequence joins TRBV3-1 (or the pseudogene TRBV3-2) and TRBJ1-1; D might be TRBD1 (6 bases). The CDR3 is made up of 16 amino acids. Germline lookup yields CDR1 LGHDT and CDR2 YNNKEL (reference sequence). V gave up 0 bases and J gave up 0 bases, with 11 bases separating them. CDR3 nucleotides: TGTGCCAGCAGCCAAGATGGCAGGGGTATGAACACTGAAGCTTTCTTT. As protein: CASSQDGRGMNTEAFF.

The CDR3: CATNSYDGKLFF. Written as DNA, the CDR3 is TGTGCCACAAACTCTTACGACGGGAAACTGTTTTTT. The J gene is TRBJ1-4, the V gene TRBV28; D is undetermined. CDR3 length: 12 residues. V lost 10 bases to trimming and J lost 11 bases, with 17 bases between them. Germline V gene sequence: CDR1 MDHEN, CDR2 SYDVKM.

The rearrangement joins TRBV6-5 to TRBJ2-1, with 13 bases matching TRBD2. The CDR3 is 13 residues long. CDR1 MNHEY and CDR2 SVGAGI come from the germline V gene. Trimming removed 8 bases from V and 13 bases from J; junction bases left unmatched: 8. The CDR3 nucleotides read TGTGCCAGCTCCGGGACTAGCGGGGCACGCCAGTTCTTC. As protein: CASSGTSGARQFF.

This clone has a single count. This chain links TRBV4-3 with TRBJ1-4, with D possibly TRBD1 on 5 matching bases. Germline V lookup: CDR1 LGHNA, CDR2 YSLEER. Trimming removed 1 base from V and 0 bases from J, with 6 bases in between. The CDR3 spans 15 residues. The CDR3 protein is CASSQGGATNEKLFF. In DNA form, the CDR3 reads TGCGCCAGCAGCCAAGGGGGGGCAACTAATGAAAAACTGTTTTTT.

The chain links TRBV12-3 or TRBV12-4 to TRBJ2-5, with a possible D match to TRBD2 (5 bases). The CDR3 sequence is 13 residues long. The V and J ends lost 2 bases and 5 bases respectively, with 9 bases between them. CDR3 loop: CASSLRTLETQYF. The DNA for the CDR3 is TGTGCCAGCAGTTTACGGACTCTGGAGACCCAGTACTTC.

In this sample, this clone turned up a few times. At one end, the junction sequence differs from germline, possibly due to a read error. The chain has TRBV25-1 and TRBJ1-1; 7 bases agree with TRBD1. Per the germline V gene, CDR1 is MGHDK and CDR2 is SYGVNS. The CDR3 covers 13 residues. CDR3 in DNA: TGTGCCAGCACTGAAGGGGGCCGGACTGAAGCTTTCTTT. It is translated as CASTEGGRTEAFF.

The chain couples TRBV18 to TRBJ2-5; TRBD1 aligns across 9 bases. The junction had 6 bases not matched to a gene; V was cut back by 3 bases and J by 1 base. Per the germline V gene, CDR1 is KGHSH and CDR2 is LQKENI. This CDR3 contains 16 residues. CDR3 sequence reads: CASSPLQGASQETQYF. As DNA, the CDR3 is TGTGCCAGCTCACCTTTACAGGGGGCCTCCCAAGAGACCCAGTACTTC.

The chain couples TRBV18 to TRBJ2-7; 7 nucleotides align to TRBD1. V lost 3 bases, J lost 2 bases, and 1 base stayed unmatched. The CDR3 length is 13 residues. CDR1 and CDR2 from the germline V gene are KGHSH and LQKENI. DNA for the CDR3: TGTGCCAGCTCACCGGGACAGCCCTACGAGCAGTACTTC. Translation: CASSPGQPYEQYF.

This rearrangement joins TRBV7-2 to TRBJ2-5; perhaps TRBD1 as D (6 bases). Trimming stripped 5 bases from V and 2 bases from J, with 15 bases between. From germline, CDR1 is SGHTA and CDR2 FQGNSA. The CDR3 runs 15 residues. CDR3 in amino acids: CASSVRGSGQETQYF. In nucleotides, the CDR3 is TGTGCCAGCAGCGTCAGGGGATCGGGACAAGAGACCCAGTACTTC. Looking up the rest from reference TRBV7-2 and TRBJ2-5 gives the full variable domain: GAGVSQSPSNKVTEKGKDVELRCDPISGHTALYWYRQSLGQGLEFLIYFQGNSAPDKSGLPSDRFSAERTGGSVSTLTIQRTQQEDSAVYLCASSVRGSGQETQYFGPGTRLLVL.

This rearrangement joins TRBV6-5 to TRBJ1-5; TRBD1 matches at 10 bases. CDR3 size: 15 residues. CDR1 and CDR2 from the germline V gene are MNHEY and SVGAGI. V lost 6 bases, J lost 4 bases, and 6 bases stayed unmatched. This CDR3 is CASRNRDRGNQPQHF. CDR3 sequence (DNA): TGTGCCAGCAGGAACCGGGACAGGGGAAATCAGCCCCAGCATTTT.

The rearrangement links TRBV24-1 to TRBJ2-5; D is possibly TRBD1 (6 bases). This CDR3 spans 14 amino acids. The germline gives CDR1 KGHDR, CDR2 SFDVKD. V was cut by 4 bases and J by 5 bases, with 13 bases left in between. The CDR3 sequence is CATSDTGTIETQYF. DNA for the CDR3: TGTGCCACCAGTGACACCGGGACAATTGAGACCCAGTACTTC.

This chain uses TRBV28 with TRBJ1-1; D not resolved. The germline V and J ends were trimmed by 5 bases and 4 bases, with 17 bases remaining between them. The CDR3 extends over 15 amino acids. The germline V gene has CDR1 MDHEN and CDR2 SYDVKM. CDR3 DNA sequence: TGTGCCAGCAGTACCCCGTCGGGTACGGGCACTGAAGCTTTCTTT. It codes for CASSTPSGTGTEAFF.

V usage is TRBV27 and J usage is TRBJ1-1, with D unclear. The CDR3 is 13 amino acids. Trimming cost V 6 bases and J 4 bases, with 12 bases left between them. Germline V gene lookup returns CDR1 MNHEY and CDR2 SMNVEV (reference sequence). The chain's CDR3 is CASRGGAGTEAFF. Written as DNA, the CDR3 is TGTGCCAGCAGAGGTGGTGCGGGCACTGAAGCTTTCTTT.

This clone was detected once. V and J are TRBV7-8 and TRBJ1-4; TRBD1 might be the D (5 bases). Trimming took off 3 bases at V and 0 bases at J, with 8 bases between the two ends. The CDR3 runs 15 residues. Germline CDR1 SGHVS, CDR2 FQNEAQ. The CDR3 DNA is TGTGCCAGCAGCTTCCAGGGCCCAACTAATGAAAAACTGTTTTTT. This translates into CASSFQGPTNEKLFF.

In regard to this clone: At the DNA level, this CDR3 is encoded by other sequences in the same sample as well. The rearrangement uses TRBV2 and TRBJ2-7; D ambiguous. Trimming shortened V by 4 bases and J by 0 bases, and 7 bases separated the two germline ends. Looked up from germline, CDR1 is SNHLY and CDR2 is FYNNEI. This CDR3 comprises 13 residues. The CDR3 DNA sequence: TGTGCCAGCAGTGTGGGCAGCTCCTACGAGCAGTACTTC. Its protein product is CASSVGSSYEQYF.

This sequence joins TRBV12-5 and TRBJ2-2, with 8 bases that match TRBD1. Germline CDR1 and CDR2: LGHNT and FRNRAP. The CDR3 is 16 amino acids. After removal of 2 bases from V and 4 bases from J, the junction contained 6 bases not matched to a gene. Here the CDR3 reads CASGLPTGVGTGELFF. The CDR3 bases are TGTGCTAGTGGTTTGCCGACAGGGGTCGGCACCGGGGAGCTGTTTTTT. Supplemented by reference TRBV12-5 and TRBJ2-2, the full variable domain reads DARVTQTPRHKVTEMGQEVTMRCQPILGHNTVFWYRQTMMQGLELLAYFRNRAPLDDSGMPKDRFSAEMPDATLATLKIQPSEPRDSAVYFCASGLPTGVGTGELFFGEGSRLTVL.

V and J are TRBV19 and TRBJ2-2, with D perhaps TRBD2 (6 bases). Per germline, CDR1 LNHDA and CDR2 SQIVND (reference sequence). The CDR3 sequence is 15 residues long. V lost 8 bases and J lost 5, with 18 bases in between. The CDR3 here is CASRGRRGGTGELFF. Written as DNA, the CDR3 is TGTGCCAGTCGGGGTAGGAGGGGAGGTACCGGGGAGCTGTTTTTT.